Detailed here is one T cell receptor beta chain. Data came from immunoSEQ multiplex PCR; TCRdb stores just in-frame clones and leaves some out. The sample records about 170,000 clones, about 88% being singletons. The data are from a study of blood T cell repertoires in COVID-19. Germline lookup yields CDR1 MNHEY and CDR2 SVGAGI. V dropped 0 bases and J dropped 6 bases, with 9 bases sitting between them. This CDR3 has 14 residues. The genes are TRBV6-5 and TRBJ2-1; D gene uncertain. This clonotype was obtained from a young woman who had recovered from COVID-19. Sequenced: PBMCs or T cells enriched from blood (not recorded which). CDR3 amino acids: CASSYSSSSNEQFF. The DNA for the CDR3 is TGTGCCAGCAGTTACTCGAGTTCGTCCAATGAGCAGTTCTTC.